The subject of this entry is one TCR beta chain. Its antigen is still unknown. This entry is derived from a study of OX40 agonist ivuxolimab in advanced cancers. Turning to the study itself: Patient treatment consisted of intravenous ivuxolimab administration every 2 weeks at 0.01 to 10 mg/kg. Study results and limitations: Antigen specificity of clonally expanded peripheral T cells was not established. Expanded clones belonging to CD8+ T cells outnumbered, on average, those of CD4+.

Blood got drawn at baseline, again on cycle 4 day 1, and then on cycle 7 day 1. The CDR3 contains 14 residues. In germline, CDR1 is SGHVS, CDR2 FQNEAQ. Deletions cut 5 bases from V and 5 bases from J, with 15 bases between. The data were produced by immunoSEQ multiplex PCR, yet TCRdb's version contains in-frame clones alone and is incomplete. The sample holds 77,000 or so clones, 84% seen once. The sample was CD4+ or CD8+ T cells sorted from blood, taken in a trial of the OX40 agonist ivuxolimab. The J gene is TRBJ2-5, the V gene TRBV7-8; D possibly uses TRBD1 or TRBD2 (5 bases each). This TCR was sampled from an adult with an advanced solid tumor such as melanoma, head and neck, liver or kidney cancer. The CDR3 region has the DNA TGTGCCAGCAGCCGGGACCGCGCCGTGGAGACCCAGTACTTC. This encodes CASSRDRAVETQYF. Full variable domain (remainder filled in from reference TRBV7-8 and TRBJ2-5): GAGVSQSPRYKVAKRGQDVALRCDPISGHVSLFWYQQALGQGPEFLTYFQNEAQLDKSGLPSDRFFAERPEGSVSTLKIQRTQQEDSAVYLCASSRDRAVETQYFGPGTRLLVL.